The source of this TCR beta chain is a study of blood T cell repertoires in COVID-19 (TCRdb year 2020). About the investigation overall: Samples covering the acute and convalescent phases of COVID-19 were provided by collaborators in the United States, Italy and Spain. The prospective study material was composed of cDNA or gDNA derived from T cells, B-cell-depleted T cells, or PBMCs. Deeply sampled blood TCRbeta repertoires from subjects exposed to, actively infected with, or recovered from COVID-19 were included in the dataset. The repertoires were made available in a free public database intended to serve as a resource for research on the immune response to SARS-CoV-2. Samples came from the ongoing ImmuneRACE study (first 160 participants) plus 1,254 subjects from 6 global collaborators. Nearly every sample came with metadata listing a de-identified subject ID, COVID-19 status, age in years and sex. Where available, HLA class I and class II types were taken from metadata supplied by the sample provider and were not determined by assay-based typing.

TCRbeta CDR3 regions were amplified from genomic DNA by means of the immunoSEQ Assay, a bias-controlled multiplex PCR. Under the source paper's analysis protocol: Within the assay, amplification of reference gene primers was used to estimate how many nucleated cells each sample contained. Sequence reads were collapsed and filtered to measure the absolute abundance of every unique TCRbeta CDR3 rearrangement. For each sample, productive Simpson clonality was calculated as the square root of Simpson's diversity index across productive rearrangements. The table comes from immuneACCESS by way of TCRdb, which keeps in-frame sequences with V and J called. Part of the clones is missing from these tables; in studies checked, under half for an unresolved V gene and the rest for unknown reasons. V, J and clone size are those of that table, while D and trimming were read from the DNA. Counted in this sample were 300,000 to 400,000 clones; 80% to 90% of them appeared once. The top ten clones comprise about 2.9% of the sample.

In regard to this clone: Its antigen remains undetermined. There are no base qualities to consult, and no much larger clone falls within one base.

The germline V gene yields MNHEY for CDR1 and SVGEGT for CDR2. Including the terminal cysteine and phenylalanine, the CDR3 comprises 16 residues. Only the CDR3 portion is preserved as DNA: 48 bases, with reading frame beginning at the first base. V and J are trimmed by 3 bases and 5 bases, and the gene matches miss 9 bases of the junction. In Seattle, one collaborating source enrolled patients while the infection was active and tracked those patients longitudinally over the course of disease. Collaborating institutions collected whole blood in K2EDTA tubes following their own protocols. For TCRbeta analysis, collaborator samples were shipped as frozen whole blood, as isolated PBMCs, or as DNA extracted from either sample type. Summary of the overall study and its limitations: How much clinical and demographic metadata was included differed by source and by participant, and the metadata was provided uncurated.

In this chain, TRBV6-2 or TRBV6-3 is recombined with TRBJ2-1; TRBD2 lines up with 8 middle nucleotides. The clonotype was recovered from a woman in her 30s with COVID-19, enrolled during active disease. Sequencing was done on a sample of peripheral blood. The nucleotide sequence is TGTGCCAGCAGTTATTCCAGACTAGCGCGGGACAATGAGCAGTTCTTC. Its product reads: CASSYSRLARDNEQFF.